These T cell receptor beta chains were read from a single sample in a study of blood T cell repertoires in COVID-19. Clones were read by immunoSEQ multiplex PCR, and TCRdb kept only the in-frame ones, dropping some. The table shows approximately 90,000 clones, with roughly 84% occurring only once. Material: peripheral blood. Receptor source: a woman of 80 years or more with acute or convalescent COVID-19. CDR3s include the opening cysteine and the closing phenylalanine or tryptophan. D genes are given only for firm matches. Not all rows give a size; the values are once, few, many and, for expanded clones, a class.

cdr3_nt cdr3_aa j_call clone_size d_call v_call
TGTGCCAGCAGCCTCTACAGCCAGAGCTCTGGAAACACCATATATTTT CASSLYSQSSGNTIYF TRBJ1-3 - - TRBV5-6
TGTGCCAGCAGTTACCCGACAGTCCTGAACACTGAAGCTTTCTTT CASSYPTVLNTEAFF TRBJ1-1 - - TRBV6-2/TRBV6-3
TGTGCCAGCAGATTACAGGGTCCGAAGACCCAGTACTTC CASRLQGPKTQYF TRBJ2-5 once - TRBV2
TGTGCCAGTAGTATCCAAGCGGGGGGGGCGGTAAAACAGCCCCAGCATTTT CASSIQAGGAVKQPQHF TRBJ1-5 - - TRBV19
TGTGCCATCCTGACAGGGGTGTACTCTGGAAACACCATATATTTT CAILTGVYSGNTIYF TRBJ1-3 - TRBD1 TRBV2
TGTGCCAGCAGTAGTGACAGGGACACAGATACGCAGTATTTT CASSSDRDTDTQYF TRBJ2-3 - TRBD1 TRBV2
TGTGCCAGCAGCGCCCTAGCCGGGAGCACAGATACGCAGTATTTT CASSALAGSTDTQYF TRBJ2-3 - - TRBV9
TGCAGCGTTGGGGACACCCGAAGGGAAAAACTGTTTTTT CSVGDTRREKLFF TRBJ1-4 - - TRBV29-1
TGCGCCAGCCGACGGGGAGGGGGAGACGAGCAGTACTTC CASRRGGGDEQYF TRBJ2-7 - - TRBV5-1
TGTGCCAGCAGTTTATGGAAAACAGGGGTAGCCAAAAACATTCAGTACTTC CASSLWKTGVAKNIQYF TRBJ2-4 - TRBD1 TRBV28
TGTGCCAGCAGCCCGACCGGGGGTCGGGACGAGCAGTACTTC CASSPTGGRDEQYF TRBJ2-7 - - TRBV5-4
TGTGCCAGCAGGCGGCAGGGGAACACCGGGGAGCTGTTTTTT CASRRQGNTGELFF TRBJ2-2 - - TRBV7-3
TGTGCCAGCAGTGAAGAGCGAGCGGGAGTGGCCTGGCAAGATACGCAGTATTTT CASSEERAGVAWQDTQYF TRBJ2-3 - TRBD2 TRBV6-1
TGTGCCAGCAGATCCGGGACAGGAGGTGAAACTGAAGCTTTCTTT CASRSGTGGETEAFF TRBJ1-1 - TRBD1 TRBV6-5
TGTGCCAGCAGTACGGACAGTCCCGGGGAGCTGTTTTTT CASSTDSPGELFF TRBJ2-2 once - TRBV6-6
TGTGCCAGCAGTTACGGATCGGCGGTGGTGGATGGCTACACCTTC CASSYGSAVVDGYTF TRBJ1-2 - - TRBV6-6
TGTGCCAGCAGCCGTGCTAGCGGGAAGAACAATGAGCAGTTCTTC CASSRASGKNNEQFF TRBJ2-1 - TRBD2 TRBV6-5
TGTGCCAGTAGGCGGGTCCGGAGAGGGGAAAAACTGTTTTTT CASRRVRRGEKLFF TRBJ1-4 - - TRBV19
TGCGCCAGCAGCTTGAGGGACAGCCAAGAGACCCAGTACTTC CASSLRDSQETQYF TRBJ2-5 - TRBD1 TRBV5-1
TGTGCCAGCAGTTACTCAGAAGTAGCCTACGAGCAGTACTTC CASSYSEVAYEQYF TRBJ2-7 - - TRBV6-5
TGCGCCAGCAGCTTCGGGAACAGGGCTTACACTGAAGCTTTCTTT CASSFGNRAYTEAFF TRBJ1-1 - - TRBV5-1
TGTGCCAGCAGTTTACGGTTTCTGGCGGGAGCCTACGAGCAGTACTTC CASSLRFLAGAYEQYF TRBJ2-7 - TRBD2 TRBV27
TGCAGTGCTAGTCGGGACAGGGGCGAGCAGTACTTC CSASRDRGEQYF TRBJ2-7 - TRBD1 TRBV20-1
TGTGCCAGTAGTATAGCGGGAGACTCCTACAATGAGCAGTTCTTC CASSIAGDSYNEQFF TRBJ2-1 - - TRBV19
TGTGCCAGTAGTCTCCGCACTGAAGCTTTCTTT CASSLRTEAFF TRBJ1-1 - - TRBV19
TGTGCCAGCATCCCCCGAATTCTAAACGTATTGGACACTGAAGCTTTCTTT CASIPRILNVLDTEAFF TRBJ1-1 - - TRBV6-2/TRBV6-3
TGTGCCAGCAGCTTACCCCCTAGTAGACAGTCTCTTTCCTACGAGCAGTACTTC CASSLPPSRQSLSYEQYF TRBJ2-7 - - TRBV5-8
TGTGCCAGTAGTATGGGCGGGGGGGTCACTGAAGCTTTCTTT CASSMGGGVTEAFF TRBJ1-1 - - TRBV19
TGTGCCAGCAGCGAAACGAGACAGGGGGCGCAGGATGGCTACACCTTC CASSETRQGAQDGYTF TRBJ1-2 - TRBD1 TRBV2
TGTGCCAGCAGCGGAGTAGCGGGGGGCACAGATACGCAGTATTTT CASSGVAGGTDTQYF TRBJ2-3 once TRBD2 TRBV11-2
TGTGCCAGCAGCTTAGGGGGACATCAAAGCACTGAAGCTTTCTTT CASSLGGHQSTEAFF TRBJ1-1 - - TRBV7-2
TGCGCCAGCAGCCAAGATTATATCATGGGCAGAGACTATGGCTACACCTTC CASSQDYIMGRDYGYTF TRBJ1-2 - - TRBV4-1
TGTGCCAGCAGTTCCAGGGCCCCCGGGGCCAACGTCCTGACTTTC CASSSRAPGANVLTF TRBJ2-6 - - TRBV6-5
TGCGCCAGCAGTGTTAGCGGGAGTTTCGATGAGCAGTTCTTC CASSVSGSFDEQFF TRBJ2-1 once TRBD2 TRBV4-1
TGTGCCAGCAGTTCGACAGGCACCGGTTATCAGCCCCAGCATTTT CASSSTGTGYQPQHF TRBJ1-5 - - TRBV27
TGTGCCAGTAGTATCGGGAGACAGGGAAAACTCGAGCAGTACTTC CASSIGRQGKLEQYF TRBJ2-7 - - TRBV19
TGTGCCAGCAGCGATAAGGGACAGACGAACACTGAAGCTTTCTTT CASSDKGQTNTEAFF TRBJ1-1 - TRBD1 TRBV7-9
TGTGCCAGCCGTGCGGCGGGGGGCTCGGAGACCCAGTACTTC CASRAAGGSETQYF TRBJ2-5 - TRBD2 TRBV5-4
TGTGCCAGCAGCCAAGGCCGGGGACAGAGCACAGATACGCAGTATTTT CASSQGRGQSTDTQYF TRBJ2-3 - TRBD1 TRBV3-1/TRBV3-2
TGTGCCATCAGGTCGGAGAATTTGGGTGGCTACACCTTC CAIRSENLGGYTF TRBJ1-2 once - TRBV10-3
TGCGCCAGCAGCCAACAGACAGGGAAGCTCTTTGGCTACACCTTC CASSQQTGKLFGYTF TRBJ1-2 - TRBD1 TRBV4-1
TGTGCCAGTAGCCCGGGGGGAACCGGCGTAGGTGAAGCTTTCTTT CASSPGGTGVGEAFF TRBJ1-1 - - TRBV19
TGTGCCAGCAGTGAATCGGTCTGGGACAGAAAGACCTTC CASSESVWDRKTF TRBJ1-2 - TRBD1 TRBV2
TGTGCCAGCAGTCTTCAGGGGAATCATGGCTACACCTTC CASSLQGNHGYTF TRBJ1-2 - - TRBV27
TGCGCCAGCACCCCGGGAGATGCAAACAATGAGCAGTTCTTC CASTPGDANNEQFF TRBJ2-1 - - TRBV5-1
TGTGCCAGCAGCCAAGCTTGGGACATTGACAATGAGCAGTTCTTC CASSQAWDIDNEQFF TRBJ2-1 few - TRBV4-2
TGTGCCAGCAGCACTCAGACTATTCAGGGGAGAGAGACCCAGTACTTC CASSTQTIQGRETQYF TRBJ2-5 - - TRBV11-1
TGTGCCAGCATCACGGGGTACTATGGCTACACCTTC CASITGYYGYTF TRBJ1-2 - - TRBV2